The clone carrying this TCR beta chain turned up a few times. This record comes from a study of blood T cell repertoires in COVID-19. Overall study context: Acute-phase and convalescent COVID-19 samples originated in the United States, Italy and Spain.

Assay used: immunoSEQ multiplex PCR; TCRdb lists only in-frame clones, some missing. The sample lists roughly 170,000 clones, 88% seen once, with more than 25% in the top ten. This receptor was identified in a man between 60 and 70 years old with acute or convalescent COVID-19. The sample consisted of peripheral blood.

CDR3 residues: CASSRHSDTESYEQYV. The CDR3 DNA sequence: TGTGCCAGCAGCAGACACTCAGACACCGAATCCTACGAGCAGTACGTC. The chain links TRBV21-1 to TRBJ2-7; the table's D call, TRBD1, was not checked against the DNA. TRBV21-1 is noted as a pseudogene. The CDR3 is made up of 16 amino acids.